Each of the 23 T cell receptor beta chains below was sequenced from the same sample in a study of blood T cell repertoires in COVID-19. The table came from immunoSEQ multiplex PCR; TCRdb's copy has only in-frame clones and leaves some out. The table lists about 94,000 clones, approximately 84% of them singletons. Source material: peripheral blood. These receptors were collected from a man aged 60 to 69 with acute or convalescent COVID-19.

CDR3 DNA sequence: TGCGCCAGCAGCCAATCGCAGACAGGGAGCGTGTCTGGAAACACCATATATTTT. It is translated as CASSQSQTGSVSGNTIYF. J is TRBJ1-3 and V is TRBV4-1; 7 nucleotides match TRBD1. CDR3 length: 18 residues. J gave up 1 base and V 2 bases, and 11 bases lay outside the gene matches. The germline V gene encodes CDR1 MGHRA and CDR2 YSYEKL.

V is TRBV15 and J is TRBJ2-3, with D possibly TRBD1 on 5 matching bases. From germline, CDR1 is LNHNV and CDR2 YYDKDF (reference sequence). V was clipped by 1 base and J by 6 bases, with 20 bases between them. The CDR3 covers 17 residues. CDR3 amino acids: CATSRVVGIFKGDTQYF. In DNA, the CDR3 is TGTGCCACCAGCAGAGTAGTGGGGATTTTTAAGGGGGATACGCAGTATTTT. Based on the CDR3 plus reference TRBV15 and TRBJ2-3, the full variable domain is DAMVIQNPRYQVTQFGKPVTLSCSQTLNHNVMYWYQQKSSQAPKLLFHYYDKDFNNEADTPDNFQSRRPNTSFCFLDIRSPGLGDTAMYLCATSRVVGIFKGDTQYFGPGTRLTVL.

CDR3 in amino acids: CASRQWTDSYEQYF. CDR3 sequence (DNA): TGTGCCAGCAGACAATGGACAGACTCCTACGAGCAGTACTTC. The genes are TRBV27 and TRBJ2-7, with a possible D match to TRBD1 (6 bases). V lost 6 bases and J lost 0, with 12 bases in between. Germline-derived CDR1 and CDR2 are MNHEY and SMNVEV (reference sequence). This CDR3 region has 14 residues.

V is TRBV30 and J is TRBJ2-6, with 9 bases that match TRBD2. V was clipped by 4 bases and J by 0 bases; unmatched bases: 4. The CDR3 consists of 16 residues. Germline V gives CDR1 GTSNPN, CDR2 SVGIG (reference sequence). CDR3 in DNA: TGTGCCTGGACTAGCGGGGTCCACTCTGGGGCCAACGTCCTGACTTTC. Encoded protein: CAWTSGVHSGANVLTF. The entire variable domain, with the rest obtained from reference TRBV30 and TRBJ2-6, is as follows: SQTIHQWPATLVQPVGSPLSLECTVEGTSNPNLYWYRQAAGRGLQLLFYSVGIGQISSEVPQNLSASRPQDRQFILSSKKLLLSDSGFYLCAWTSGVHSGANVLTFGAGSRLTVL.

The chain links TRBV4-1 to TRBJ2-7; 11 nucleotides match TRBD1. Germline V CDR1 and CDR2: MGHRA, YSYEKL. Trimming cost V 0 bases and J 3 bases; bases outside gene matches: 4. This CDR3 comprises 16 residues. CDR3 sequence (DNA): TGCGCCAGCAGCCAAGATTATGGGACAGGGGGCTACGAGCAGTACTTC. Translation: CASSQDYGTGGYEQYF.

In its sample, this clone was seen once. This chain links TRBV6-2 or TRBV6-3 with TRBJ2-1, with 8 bases fitting TRBD2. CDR3 length equals 20 residues. The V segment lost 0 bases and the J segment 4 bases; nucleotides outside the gene matches: 17. Germline lookup yields CDR1 MNHEY and CDR2 SVGEGT. In nucleotides, the CDR3 is TGTGCCAGCAGTTACTCCCCCGGGGGCGGGGGGCCCCCTTCGTACAATGAGCAGTTCTTC. It translates to CASSYSPGGGGPPSYNEQFF.

This clone turned up a few times. The chain has TRBV5-1 and TRBJ1-2; D unclear. The V and J ends lost 0 bases and 2 bases respectively, with 11 bases between them. Germline CDR1 is SGHRS and CDR2 is YFSETQ. This CDR3 has 15 amino acids. For the CDR3, the DNA is TGCGCCAGCAGCTTGGAGGCGGGAACCAACTATGGCTACACCTTC. Residues: CASSLEAGTNYGYTF. Complete variable domain (other parts from reference TRBV5-1 and TRBJ1-2): KAGVTQTPRYLIKTRGQQVTLSCSPISGHRSVSWYQQTPGQGLQFLFEYFSETQRNKGNFPGRFSGRQFSNSRSEMNVSTLELGDSALYLCASSLEAGTNYGYTFGSGTRLTVV.

The gene calls are TRBV6-5 and TRBJ1-3, with unresolved D. CDR3 length: 13 amino acids. Trimming stripped 7 bases from V and 0 bases from J, with 7 bases between. Germline V gives CDR1 MNHEY, CDR2 SVGAGI. This chain's CDR3 is CASISGSGNTIYF. CDR3 nucleotide sequence: TGTGCCAGCATATCGGGCTCTGGAAACACCATATATTTT.

This clone appeared a few times. This rearrangement joins TRBV5-8 to TRBJ1-4, with no clear D. CDR3 length: 16 residues. Germline CDR1 and CDR2: SGHTS and YDEGEE. V was trimmed by 4 bases and J by 0 bases, leaving 13 bases between them. CDR3 residues: CASSAGRQATNEKLFF. In DNA form, the CDR3 reads TGTGCCAGCAGCGCGGGAAGGCAGGCAACTAATGAAAAACTGTTTTTT.

The chain carries TRBV2 and TRBJ1-3; the D is unclear. The V gene's germline CDR1 is SNHLY and CDR2 FYNNEI. The CDR3 runs to 14 residues. The V end was cut by 4 bases, the J end by 5 bases, with 12 bases between. The CDR3 reads CASSASGSRNTIYF. CDR3 nucleotide sequence: TGTGCCAGCAGTGCATCCGGGAGCCGAAACACCATATATTTT.

This clone was picked up one time. V gene TRBV7-8 combines with J gene TRBJ1-3, with 10 nucleotides matching TRBD1. The CDR3 consists of 17 residues. Losses at the gene ends were 3 bases for V and 4 bases for J; bases not matched to a gene: 9. Germline V CDR1 and CDR2: SGHVS, FQNEAQ. DNA for the CDR3: TGTGCCAGCAGCTTCCTCCTGACAGGGGGCAGGGGAAACACCATATATTTT. Residues: CASSFLLTGGRGNTIYF. Full variable domain (missing parts from reference TRBV7-8 and TRBJ1-3): GAGVSQSPRYKVAKRGQDVALRCDPISGHVSLFWYQQALGQGPEFLTYFQNEAQLDKSGLPSDRFFAERPEGSVSTLKIQRTQQEDSAVYLCASSFLLTGGRGNTIYFGEGSWLTVV.

This clone was seen a few times. This chain links TRBV7-8 with TRBJ1-5; D possibly corresponds to TRBD1 (5 bases). V lost 5 bases and J lost 4, with 9 bases in between. Germline V gene lookup returns CDR1 SGHVS and CDR2 FQNEAQ. There are 13 residues in the CDR3. This CDR3 reads CASSHDSNQPQHF. As DNA, the CDR3 is TGTGCCAGCAGCCATGACAGTAATCAGCCCCAGCATTTT. Complete variable domain (other parts from reference TRBV7-8 and TRBJ1-5): GAGVSQSPRYKVAKRGQDVALRCDPISGHVSLFWYQQALGQGPEFLTYFQNEAQLDKSGLPSDRFFAERPEGSVSTLKIQRTQQEDSAVYLCASSHDSNQPQHFGDGTRLSIL.

This chain joins TRBV10-1 and TRBJ1-1, with D tentatively TRBD1 (6 bases). The CDR3 is 18 amino acids. Trimming pared 0 bases from V and 0 bases from J, leaving 17 bases between. CDR1 is WNHNN, CDR2 SYGVQD, per germline (reference sequence). The CDR3: CASSESTSWGPMNTEAFF. For the CDR3, the DNA is TGCGCCAGCAGTGAGTCGACTTCCTGGGGGCCCATGAACACTGAAGCTTTCTTT.

The gene calls are TRBV9 and TRBJ2-1; D might be TRBD1 (6 bases). Trimming left V 0 bases short and J 6 bases short, with 16 bases between. The CDR3 has 16 amino acids. Per the germline V gene, CDR1 is SGDLS and CDR2 is YYNGEE. The CDR3 DNA sequence: TGTGCCAGCAGCGTAGGGGAGAGGGGGACCGGCAATGAGCAGTTCTTC. Encoded protein: CASSVGERGTGNEQFF.

The chain uses TRBV24-1 and TRBJ1-2; 7 nucleotides line up with TRBD1. Germline V gene lookup returns CDR1 KGHDR and CDR2 SFDVKD. This CDR3 has 13 amino acids. The CDR3 spells CPSTGAVRYGYTF. The CDR3, as DNA: TGTCCCAGTACAGGGGCGGTACGCTATGGCTACACCTTC.

CDR3 DNA sequence: TGTGCCAGCAGCTTAGTACAGGTGAACACTGAAGCTTTCTTT. Encoded protein: CASSLVQVNTEAFF. The chain couples TRBV7-9 to TRBJ1-1; maybe TRBD1 (5 bases). CDR1 and CDR2 from the germline V gene are SEHNR and FQNEAQ (reference sequence). CDR3 length equals 14 residues. Trimming stripped 1 base from V and 0 bases from J, with 6 bases between.

J is TRBJ1-1 and V is TRBV18, with a weak D call TRBD1 (5 bases). V was shortened by 2 bases and J by 2 bases, with 9 bases between the two germline ends. Looked up from germline, CDR1 is KGHSH and CDR2 is LQKENI. The CDR3 is 14 residues long. In nucleotides, the CDR3 is TGTGCCAGCTCACCAGGGGGGGGAAACACTGAAGCTTTCTTT. Translated: CASSPGGGNTEAFF.

The rearrangement uses TRBV11-2 and TRBJ1-6; D is unclear. Germline V gene sequence: CDR1 SGHAT, CDR2 FQNNGV. Trimming removed 1 base from V and 11 bases from J, with 15 bases in between. The CDR3 spans 15 residues. CDR3 residues: CASSLGSRSLAPLHF. CDR3 DNA sequence: TGTGCCAGCAGCTTAGGGAGTCGGTCCTTGGCACCCCTCCACTTT.

This clone was picked up one time. This chain joins TRBV6-1 and TRBJ1-5; no clear D. CDR1 and CDR2 from the germline V gene are MNHNS and SASEGT. The CDR3 has 14 residues. The germline V and J ends were trimmed by 5 bases and 2 bases, with 10 bases remaining between them. CDR3 protein: CASSISAGNQPQHF. Here the CDR3 DNA reads TGTGCCAGCAGTATCTCAGCGGGCAATCAGCCCCAGCATTTT.

V is TRBV6-1 and J is TRBJ1-2; no definite D call. From germline, CDR1 is MNHNS and CDR2 SASEGT. There are 15 residues in the CDR3. Between the trimmed V and J ends, which lost 2 bases and 0 bases, there was a span of 10 bases. CDR3 in DNA: TGTGCCAGCAGTGAATCCCCCGGTACTAACTATGGCTACACCTTC. It translates to CASSESPGTNYGYTF.

This clone has just a few counts. This sequence joins TRBV20-1 and TRBJ1-2; no clear D gene. The ends were cut back, 5 bases at V and 7 bases at J, with 11 bases in the middle. The CDR3 is 11 residues long. Germline CDR1 reads DFQATT; CDR2 reads SNEGSKA (reference sequence). CDR3 in amino acids: CSAYSIGGYTF. In DNA form, the CDR3 reads TGCAGTGCTTACAGTATAGGTGGCTACACCTTC.

The chain joins TRBV6-5 to TRBJ2-5; 10 positions agree with TRBD2. V lost 4 bases, J lost 1 base, and 6 bases stayed unmatched. Germline CDR1 and CDR2: MNHEY and SVGAGI. The CDR3 runs to 16 residues. Here the CDR3 reads CASSSRLAGPQETQYF. The CDR3 DNA reads as TGTGCCAGCAGTTCCCGACTAGCGGGTCCCCAAGAGACCCAGTACTTC.

The chain carries TRBV12-3 or TRBV12-4 and TRBJ2-7; perhaps TRBD1 as D (5 bases). Trimming removed 7 bases at V and 4 bases at J, with 8 bases between. The CDR3 has 11 amino acids. The CDR3 loop is CASKTGYEQYF. CDR3 sequence (DNA): TGTGCCAGCAAAACAGGTTACGAGCAGTACTTC.